This T cell receptor (beta chain) is drawn from a study of yellow fever vaccine responses in identical twins. Remarks on this clonotype: What it recognizes is unknown.

From germline, CDR1 is SGHTA and CDR2 FQGTGA. The length of the CDR3 is 16 residues. V dropped 1 base and J dropped 5 bases, with 17 bases sitting between them. TCRdb reprocessed the RT-PCR reads via MiXCR and lists one record per CDR3 protein. The sample lists some 9,900 distinct CDR3 sequences, roughly 85% occurring once. Findings of the study overall: Twins' T cell vaccine responses reportedly looked partly convergent, partly personalized.

The receptor's source is a woman aged 18-35 years who received the yellow fever vaccine. Sample: T cells from blood (PBMCs), unsorted or a sorted subset (not recorded which), taken before or after yellow fever vaccination (not recorded which). The V call is TRBV7-3, the J call TRBJ2-5; D is uncertain. The CDR3 spells CASSLSVPRSGETQYF. The CDR3 bases are TGTGCCAGCAGCTTAAGTGTACCCCGGTCGGGTGAGACCCAGTACTTC.